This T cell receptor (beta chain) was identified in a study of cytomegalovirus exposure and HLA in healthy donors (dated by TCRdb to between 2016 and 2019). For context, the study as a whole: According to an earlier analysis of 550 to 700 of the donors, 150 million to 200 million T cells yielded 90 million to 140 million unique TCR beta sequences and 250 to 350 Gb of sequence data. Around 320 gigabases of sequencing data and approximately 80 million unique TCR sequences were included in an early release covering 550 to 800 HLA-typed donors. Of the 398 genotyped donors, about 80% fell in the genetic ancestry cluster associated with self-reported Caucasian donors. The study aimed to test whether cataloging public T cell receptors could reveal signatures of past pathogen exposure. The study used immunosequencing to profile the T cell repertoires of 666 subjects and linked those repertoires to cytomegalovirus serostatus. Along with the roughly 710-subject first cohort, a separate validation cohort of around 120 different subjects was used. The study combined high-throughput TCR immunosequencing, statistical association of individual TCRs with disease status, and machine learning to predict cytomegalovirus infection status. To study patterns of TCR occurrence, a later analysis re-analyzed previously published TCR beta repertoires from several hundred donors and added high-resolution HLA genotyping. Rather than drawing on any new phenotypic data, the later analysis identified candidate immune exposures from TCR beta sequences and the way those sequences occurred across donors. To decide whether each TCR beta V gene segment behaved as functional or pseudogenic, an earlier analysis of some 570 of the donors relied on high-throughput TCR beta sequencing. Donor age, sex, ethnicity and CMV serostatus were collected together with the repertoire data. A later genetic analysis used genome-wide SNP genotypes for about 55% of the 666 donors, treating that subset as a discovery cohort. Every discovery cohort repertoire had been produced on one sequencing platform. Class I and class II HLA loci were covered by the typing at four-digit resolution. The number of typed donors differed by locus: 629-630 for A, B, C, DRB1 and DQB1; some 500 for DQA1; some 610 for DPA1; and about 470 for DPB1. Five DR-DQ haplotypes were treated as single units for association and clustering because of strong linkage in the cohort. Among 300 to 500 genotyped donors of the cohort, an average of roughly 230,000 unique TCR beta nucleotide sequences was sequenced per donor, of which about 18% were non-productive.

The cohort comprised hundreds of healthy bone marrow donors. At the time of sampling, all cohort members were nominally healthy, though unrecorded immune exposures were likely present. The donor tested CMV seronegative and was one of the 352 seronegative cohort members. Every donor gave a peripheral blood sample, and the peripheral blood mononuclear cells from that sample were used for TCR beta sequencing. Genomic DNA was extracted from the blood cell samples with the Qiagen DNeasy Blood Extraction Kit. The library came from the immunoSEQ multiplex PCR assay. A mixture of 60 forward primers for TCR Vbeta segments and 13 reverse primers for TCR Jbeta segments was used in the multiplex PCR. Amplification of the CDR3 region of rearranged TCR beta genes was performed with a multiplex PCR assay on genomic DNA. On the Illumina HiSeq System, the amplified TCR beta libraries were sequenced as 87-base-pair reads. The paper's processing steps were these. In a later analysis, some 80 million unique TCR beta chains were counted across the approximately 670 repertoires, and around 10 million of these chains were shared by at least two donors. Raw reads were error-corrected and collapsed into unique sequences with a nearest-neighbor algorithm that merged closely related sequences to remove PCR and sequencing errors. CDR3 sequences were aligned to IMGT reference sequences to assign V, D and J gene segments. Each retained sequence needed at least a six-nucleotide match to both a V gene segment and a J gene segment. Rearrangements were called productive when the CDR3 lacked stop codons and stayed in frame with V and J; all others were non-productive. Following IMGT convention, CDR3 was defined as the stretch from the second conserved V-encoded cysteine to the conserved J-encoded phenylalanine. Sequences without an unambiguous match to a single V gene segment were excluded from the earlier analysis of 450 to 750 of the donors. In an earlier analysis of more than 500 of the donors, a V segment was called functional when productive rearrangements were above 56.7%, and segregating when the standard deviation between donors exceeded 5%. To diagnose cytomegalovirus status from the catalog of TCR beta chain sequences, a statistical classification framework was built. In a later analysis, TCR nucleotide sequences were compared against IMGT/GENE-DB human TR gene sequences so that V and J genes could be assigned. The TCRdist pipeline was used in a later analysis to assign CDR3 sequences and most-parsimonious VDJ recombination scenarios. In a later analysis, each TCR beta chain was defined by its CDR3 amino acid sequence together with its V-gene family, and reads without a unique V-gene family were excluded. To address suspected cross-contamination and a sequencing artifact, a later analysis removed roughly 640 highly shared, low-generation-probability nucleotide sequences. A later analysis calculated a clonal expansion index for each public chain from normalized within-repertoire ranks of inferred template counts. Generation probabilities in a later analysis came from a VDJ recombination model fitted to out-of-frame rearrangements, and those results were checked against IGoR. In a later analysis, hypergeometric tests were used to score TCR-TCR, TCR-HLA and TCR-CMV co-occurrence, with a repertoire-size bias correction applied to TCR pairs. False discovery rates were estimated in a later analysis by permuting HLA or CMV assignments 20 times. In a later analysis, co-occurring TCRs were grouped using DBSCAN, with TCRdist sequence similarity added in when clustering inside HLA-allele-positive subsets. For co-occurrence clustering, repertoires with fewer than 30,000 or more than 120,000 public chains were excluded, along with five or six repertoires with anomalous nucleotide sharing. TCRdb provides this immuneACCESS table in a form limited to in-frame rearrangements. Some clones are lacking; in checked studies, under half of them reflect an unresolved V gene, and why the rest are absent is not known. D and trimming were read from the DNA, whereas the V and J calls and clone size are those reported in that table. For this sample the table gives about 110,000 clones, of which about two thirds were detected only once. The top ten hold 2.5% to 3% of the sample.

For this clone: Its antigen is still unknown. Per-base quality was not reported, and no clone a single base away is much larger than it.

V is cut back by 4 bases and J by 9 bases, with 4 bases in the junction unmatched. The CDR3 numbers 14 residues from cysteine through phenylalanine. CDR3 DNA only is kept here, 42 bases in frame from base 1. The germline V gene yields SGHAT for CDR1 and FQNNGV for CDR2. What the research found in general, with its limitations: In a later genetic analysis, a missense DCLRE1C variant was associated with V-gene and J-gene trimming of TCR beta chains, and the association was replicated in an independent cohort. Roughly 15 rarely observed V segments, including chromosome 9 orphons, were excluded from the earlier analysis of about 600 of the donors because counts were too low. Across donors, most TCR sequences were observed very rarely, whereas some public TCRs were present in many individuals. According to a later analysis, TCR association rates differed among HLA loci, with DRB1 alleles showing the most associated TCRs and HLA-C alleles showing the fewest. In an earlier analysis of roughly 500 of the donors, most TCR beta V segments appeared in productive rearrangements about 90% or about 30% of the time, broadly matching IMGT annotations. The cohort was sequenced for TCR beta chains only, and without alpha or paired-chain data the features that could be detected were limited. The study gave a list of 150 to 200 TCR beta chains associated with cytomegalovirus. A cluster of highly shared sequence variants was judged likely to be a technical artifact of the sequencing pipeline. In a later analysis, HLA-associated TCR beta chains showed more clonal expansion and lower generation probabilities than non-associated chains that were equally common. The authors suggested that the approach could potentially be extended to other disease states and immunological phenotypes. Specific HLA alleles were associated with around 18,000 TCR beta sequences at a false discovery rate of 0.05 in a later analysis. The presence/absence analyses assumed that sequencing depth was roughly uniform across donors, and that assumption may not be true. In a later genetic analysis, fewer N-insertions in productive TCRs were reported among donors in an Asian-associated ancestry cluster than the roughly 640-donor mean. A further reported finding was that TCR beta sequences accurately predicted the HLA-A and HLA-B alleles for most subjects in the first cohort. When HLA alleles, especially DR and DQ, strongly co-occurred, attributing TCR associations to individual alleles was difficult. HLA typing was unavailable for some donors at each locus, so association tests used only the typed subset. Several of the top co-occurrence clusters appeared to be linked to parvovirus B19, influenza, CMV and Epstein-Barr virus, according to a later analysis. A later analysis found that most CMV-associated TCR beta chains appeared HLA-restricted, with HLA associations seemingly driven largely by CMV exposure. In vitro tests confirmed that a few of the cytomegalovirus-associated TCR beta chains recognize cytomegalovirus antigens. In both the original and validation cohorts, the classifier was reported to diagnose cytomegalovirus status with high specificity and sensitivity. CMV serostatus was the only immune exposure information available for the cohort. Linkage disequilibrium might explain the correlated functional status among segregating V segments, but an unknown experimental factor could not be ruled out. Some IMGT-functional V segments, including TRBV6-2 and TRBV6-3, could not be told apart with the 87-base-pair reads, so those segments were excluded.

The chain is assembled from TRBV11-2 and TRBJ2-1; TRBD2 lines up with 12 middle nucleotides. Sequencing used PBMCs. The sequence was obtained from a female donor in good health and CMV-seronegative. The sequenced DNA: TGTGCCAGCAGCTCTAGCGGGAGGGCTGGTGAGCAGTTCTTC. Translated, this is CASSSSGRAGEQFF. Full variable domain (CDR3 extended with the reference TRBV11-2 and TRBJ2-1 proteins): EAGVAQSPRYKIIEKRQSVAFWCNPISGHATLYWYQQILGQGPKLLIQFQNNGVVDDSQLPKDRFSAERLKGVDSTLKIQPAKLEDSAVYLCASSSSGRAGEQFFGPGTRLTVL.